Listed here are 22 T cell receptor beta chains from one sample, sequenced in a study of T cells in women clearing cervical HPV infection. The data were produced by immunoSEQ multiplex PCR, yet TCRdb's version contains in-frame clones alone and is incomplete. This repertoire includes 44,000 or so clones. Input material: blood buffy coat. These receptor sequences come from a woman between 18 and 70 years old with a cervical HPV16 infection that either progressed to CIN3+ or cleared (not recorded which).

A remark on this clone: Read sequence stops 3 residues before the CDR3 end, and the germline J gene provides the missing end. This chain uses TRBV20-1 with TRBJ2-1; 14 bases line up with TRBD2. This CDR3 contains 15 residues. Germline V lookup: CDR1 DFQATT, CDR2 SNEGSKA (reference sequence). Losses at the gene ends were 3 bases for V and 9 bases for J; bases not matched to a gene: 7. Here the CDR3 reads CSASRLAGGPSEQFF. The DNA read from the CDR3 is TGCAGTGCTAGTAGACTAGCGGGGGGGCCAAGTGAG.

With respect to this clone: The read comes to an end 3 residues before the CDR3 does, leaving the germline J gene to fill in the end. V and J are TRBV5-4 and TRBJ2-3; D not resolved. The V gene's germline CDR1 is SGHNT and CDR2 YYREEE (reference sequence). V shed 4 bases and J shed 0 bases, with 6 bases lying between them. The CDR3 covers 13 residues. The DNA read from the CDR3 is TGTGCCAGCAGCCCCGTCAGCACAGATACG. Amino acids: CASSPVSTDT. The whole CDR3 sequence reads CASSPVSTDTQYF. The full variable domain, with the rest looked up from reference TRBV5-4 and TRBJ2-3, is ETGVTQSPTHLIKTRGQQVTLRCSSQSGHNTVSWYQQALGQGPQFIFQYYREEENGRGNFPPRFSGLQFPNYSSELNVNALELDDSALYLCASSPVSTDTQYFGPGTRLTVL.

Regarding this clone: Read coverage stops 3 residues before the CDR3 terminus; the germline J gene supplies the remainder. The J gene is TRBJ2-2, the V gene TRBV7-2; 8 bases are shared with TRBD1. This CDR3 has 14 amino acids. Germline V gene sequence: CDR1 SGHTA, CDR2 FQGNSA. The CDR3 DNA, read in part, is TGTGCCAGCAGCTCCCGGAAGACAGGGGAAAAG. It yields the protein CASSSRKTGEK. The complete CDR3 protein is CASSSRKTGEKLFF. The full variable domain, completed using reference TRBV7-2 and TRBJ2-2, is GAGVSQSPSNKVTEKGKDVELRCDPISGHTALYWYRQSLGQGLEFLIYFQGNSAPDKSGLPSDRFSAERTGGSVSTLTIQRTQQEDSAVYLCASSSRKTGEKLFFGEGSRLTVL.

The CDR3 DNA, read in part, is TGTGCCAGCAGCTTAGTATCCAGCGCCGGGGAG. Protein: CASSLVSSAGE. The entire CDR3 protein reads CASSLVSSAGELFF. The chain employs TRBV7-6 and TRBJ2-2; D gene ambiguous. The read is 3 residues too short to cover the CDR3 end, so that end is filled in from the germline J gene. V lost 1 base to trimming and J lost 6 bases, with 9 bases between them. The V gene's germline CDR1 is SGHVS and CDR2 FNYEAQ. There are 14 residues in the CDR3.

Comment on this clone: The read comes to an end 3 residues before the CDR3 does, leaving the germline J gene to fill in the end. The V and J genes are TRBV27 and TRBJ2-1; 8 nucleotides line up with TRBD2. The CDR3 is 15 amino acids. The V segment lost 3 bases and the J segment 6 bases; nucleotides outside the gene matches: 7. Germline values: CDR1 MNHEY, CDR2 SMNVEV (reference sequence). The covered CDR3 bases are TGTGCCAGCAGTTTTAGGGCGGGGGGTATCAATGAG. This sequence encodes CASSFRAGGINE. The full CDR3 reads CASSFRAGGINEQFF.

To note about this clone: The read is 3 residues too short to cover the CDR3 end, so that end is filled in from the germline J gene. The chain links TRBV20-1 to TRBJ2-1, with D perhaps TRBD1 (6 bases). In germline, CDR1 is DFQATT, CDR2 SNEGSKA (reference sequence). V lost 3 bases and J lost 0, with 9 bases in between. The CDR3 spans 14 residues. The CDR3 protein is CSARAQGSYNEQFF. CDR3 bases read: TGCAGTGCTAGGGCACAGGGCTCCTACAATGAG.

A note on this clone: The sequence runs out 3 residues before the end of the CDR3; the remainder is reconstructed from the germline J gene. The rearrangement joins TRBV19 to TRBJ2-1; 7 nucleotides line up with TRBD1. V shed 3 bases and J 6 bases; nucleotides not matched to a gene: 11. The CDR3 is 16 amino acids. Per the germline V gene, CDR1 is LNHDA and CDR2 is SQIVND (reference sequence). The chain's CDR3 is CASSIRGGQGPNEQFF. CDR3 bases read: TGTGCCAGTAGTATTAGAGGGGGCCAAGGCCCCAATGAG.

About this clone: The DNA ends 3 residues before the CDR3 does, and the rest of the CDR3 is filled in from the germline J gene. The genes are TRBV19 and TRBJ1-4; possible D gene TRBD1, 5 bases. This CDR3 has 13 amino acids. Per germline, CDR1 LNHDA and CDR2 SQIVND (reference sequence). Trimming took off 7 bases at V and 3 bases at J, with 9 bases between the two ends. The covered CDR3 bases are TGTGCCAGTACAGGGAACCCTAATGAAAAA. Its translation is CASTGNPNEK. The whole CDR3 protein is CASTGNPNEKLFF.

Of note for this clone: The read is 3 residues too short to cover the CDR3 end, so that end is filled in from the germline J gene. V is TRBV5-1 and J is TRBJ1-4, with 7 bases fitting TRBD1. This CDR3 comprises 16 residues. Germline V CDR1 and CDR2: SGHRS, YFSETQ. CDR3 DNA, as far as it was read: TGCGCCAGCAGCTTTACAGGGGACCCCTATAATTCACCA. Its translation is CASSFTGDPYNSP. The entire CDR3 is CASSFTGDPYNSPLFF.

As regards this clone: Read data end 3 residues before the CDR3 end; the end is taken from the germline J gene. V usage is TRBV7-3 and J usage is TRBJ2-2, with D perhaps matching TRBD1 (6 bases). The V end lost 8 bases, the J end lost 4 bases, and 17 bases lay between the germline ends. The germline V gene encodes CDR1 SGHTA and CDR2 FQGTGA. The CDR3 runs 15 residues. CDR3 DNA (partial): TGTGCCAGCTCAAAAAATGGGGGCCCCACCGGGGAG. Its translation: CASSKNGGPTGE. The CDR3 reads in full as CASSKNGGPTGELFF.

As to this clone: The sequenced fragment ends 3 residues before the CDR3 boundary, so the rest is inferred from the germline J gene. V and J are TRBV2 and TRBJ1-5; D might be TRBD1 (6 bases). Looked up from germline, CDR1 is SNHLY and CDR2 is FYNNEI. This CDR3 has 14 residues. Deletions cut 6 bases from V and 2 bases from J, with 11 bases between. Partial CDR3 DNA: TGTGCCAGCAGCCAGTCAGGGGGCAATCAGCCC. Residues: CASSQSGGNQP. The full CDR3 is CASSQSGGNQPQHF.

Worth noting for this clone: The DNA ends 3 residues before the CDR3 does, and the rest of the CDR3 is filled in from the germline J gene. This chain uses TRBV5-1 with TRBJ2-1; 8 nucleotides line up with TRBD2. The CDR3 runs 15 residues. V trimming: 1 base; J trimming: 3 bases; junction bases outside the gene matches: 3. Germline V gives CDR1 SGHRS, CDR2 YFSETQ. The CDR3 loop reads CASSLTGTSYNEQFF. The part of the CDR3 DNA that was read is TGCGCCAGCAGCTTGACCGGGACTAGCTACAATGAG. The entire variable domain, with the rest obtained from reference TRBV5-1 and TRBJ2-1, is as follows: KAGVTQTPRYLIKTRGQQVTLSCSPISGHRSVSWYQQTPGQGLQFLFEYFSETQRNKGNFPGRFSGRQFSNSRSEMNVSTLELGDSALYLCASSLTGTSYNEQFFGPGTRLTVL.

Notes on this clone: The read terminates 3 residues ahead of where the CDR3 ends, so the germline J gene completes it. This chain connects TRBV2 to TRBJ2-5, with 8 nucleotides matching TRBD2. The CDR3 totals 13 residues. Germline CDR1 reads SNHLY; CDR2 reads FYNNEI. The covered CDR3 bases are TGTGCCAGCAGTAACACCGGGGGGGCTACC. It is translated as CASSNTGGAT. The whole CDR3 protein is CASSNTGGATQYF. The whole variable domain, remainder taken from reference TRBV2 and TRBJ2-5, is EPEVTQTPSHQVTQMGQEVILRCVPISNHLYFYWYRQILGQKVEFLVSFYNNEISEKSEIFDDQFSVERPDGSNFTLKIRSTKLEDSAMYFCASSNTGGATQYFGPGTRLLVL.

With regard to this clone: The CDR3 end lies 3 residues beyond the end of the read and is filled in from the germline J gene. V usage is TRBV19 and J usage is TRBJ1-1; 8 nucleotides line up with TRBD1. Per germline, CDR1 LNHDA and CDR2 SQIVND (reference sequence). The CDR3 is made up of 14 amino acids. The V and J ends lost 3 bases and 3 bases, in that order; junction bases with no gene match: 3. The CDR3 bases that were read are TGTGCCAGTAGTATCGACAGGGGATACACTGAA. Translating gives CASSIDRGYTE. The entire CDR3 protein reads CASSIDRGYTEAFF.

To note about this clone: The read is 3 residues too short to cover the CDR3 end, so that end is filled in from the germline J gene. The chain employs TRBV10-3 and TRBJ2-7; 8 positions match TRBD1. Germline loops: CDR1 ENHRY, CDR2 SYGVKD. V lost 4 bases, J lost 2 bases, and 4 bases stayed unmatched. This CDR3 has 14 amino acids. The sequenced CDR3 bases are TGTGCCATCAGTGTCGGACAGGGCCCCTACGAG. Amino acids: CAISVGQGPYE. The entire CDR3 is CAISVGQGPYEQYF.

Details on this clone: The CDR3 end lies 3 residues beyond the end of the read and is filled in from the germline J gene. The V call is TRBV7-9, the J call TRBJ2-1; 9 bases are a match to TRBD2. V lost 5 bases and J lost 4; bases outside the gene matches: 3. This CDR3 has 14 amino acids. Germline CDR1 SEHNR, CDR2 FQNEAQ (reference sequence). CDR3 amino acids: CASSPLAGYNEQFF. The covered CDR3 bases are TGTGCCAGCAGCCCGCTAGCGGGGTACAATGAG.

Notes on this clone: The read terminates 3 residues before the CDR3 end, so the remaining end is supplied by the germline J gene. The chain is built from TRBV19 and TRBJ2-7; 8 bases agree with TRBD2. The germline gives CDR1 LNHDA, CDR2 SQIVND (reference sequence). V lost 6 bases, J lost 5 bases, and 9 bases stayed unmatched. CDR3 size: 14 residues. CDR3 in amino acids: CASSRGGGNHEQYF. CDR3 DNA, as far as it was read: TGTGCCAGTAGCCGGGGGGGAGGGAACCACGAG.

About this clone itself: With the read ending 3 residues before the CDR3 end, the germline J gene is used to fill in that end. The chain uses TRBV6-2 or TRBV6-3 and TRBJ1-2, with 8 nucleotides matching TRBD1. This CDR3 is built from 16 residues. Germline V gives CDR1 MNHEY, CDR2 SVGEGT. CDR3 protein: CASSGLGQDELRGYTF. The covered CDR3 bases are TGTGCCAGCAGTGGTTTGGGACAGGACGAACTAAGAGGC.

Notes on this clone: The CDR3 end is not reached by the read, which stops 3 residues before it; the germline J gene fills it in. The chain recombines TRBV2 with TRBJ1-2; 9 nucleotides align to TRBD1. This CDR3 spans 14 amino acids. Germline-derived CDR1 and CDR2 are SNHLY and FYNNEI. The trim removed 6 bases at V and 5 bases at J, leaving 7 bases unmatched. Incomplete CDR3 DNA: TGTGCCAGCAGGGAAACAGGGGGCGGTTATGGC. Protein sequence: CASRETGGGYG. In full, the CDR3 reads CASRETGGGYGYTF.

Remarks on this clone: The CDR3 is cut off 3 residues early in the read; its end comes from the germline J gene. V is TRBV11-2 and J is TRBJ2-7; no definite D call. V lost 4 bases and J 2 bases, leaving 6 bases between the germline ends. The length of the CDR3 is 12 residues. Germline loops: CDR1 SGHAT, CDR2 FQNNGV. CDR3 amino acids: CASSSSAYEQYF. CDR3 DNA (partial): TGTGCCAGCAGCTCCAGCGCCTACGAG.

On this clone itself: With the read ending 3 residues before the CDR3 end, the germline J gene is used to fill in that end. This rearrangement joins TRBV4-2 to TRBJ2-5; 10 nucleotides agree with TRBD2. J gave up 2 bases and V 0 bases, and 6 bases lay outside the gene matches. Per germline, CDR1 LGHNA and CDR2 YNFKEQ. The CDR3 contains 17 residues. The CDR3 DNA, read in part, is TGTGCCAGCAGCCAAGAGCTCTTACTAGCGGGACAAGAGACC. This encodes CASSQELLLAGQET. The whole CDR3 sequence reads CASSQELLLAGQETQYF.

Comment on this clone: Read sequence stops 3 residues before the CDR3 end, and the germline J gene provides the missing end. The chain has TRBV20-1 and TRBJ1-2; 9 bases are shared with TRBD1. CDR3 size: 18 residues. CDR1 DFQATT and CDR2 SNEGSKA come from the germline V gene (reference sequence). V dropped 0 bases and J dropped 1; count of bases not matched to a gene: 12. The CDR3 protein is CSARDLRGQGEFNYGYTF. The sequenced CDR3 bases are TGCAGTGCTAGAGATCTCCGGGGACAGGGCGAATTTAACTATGGC.